A selection of T cell receptor beta chains follows, all from one sample in a study of radiotherapy plus CTLA-4 blockade in lung cancer. The assay was immunoSEQ multiplex PCR, and TCRdb's table has in-frame clones only and misses some. In the table there are about 40,000 clones, approximately 68% of which are singletons. The sequencing used peripheral blood, collected from a patient treated with radiotherapy plus ipilimumab. These receptors all stem from a human donor with non-small cell lung cancer who had stable disease on radiotherapy plus ipilimumab. The CDR3 runs from the conserved cysteine through the conserved F or W. Each record gives: clone size, D gene, J gene, V gene, CDR3 DNA, CDR3 protein. A D gene is named only where the DNA matches it firmly. Size values are once, few and many counts, or a class for expanded clones, and some rows have none.

>few|NA|TRBJ1-2|TRBV5-1
TGCGCCAGCAGCTTAGGGACACCGGTGGGCTACACCTTC
CASSLGTPVGYTF
>NA|TRBD2|TRBJ2-3|TRBV10-3
TGTGCCATCAGTGAACCCTATACTAGCGGCACAGATACGCAGTATTTT
CAISEPYTSGTDTQYF
>NA|TRBD1|TRBJ1-5|TRBV6-6
TGTGCCATTACGGGACAGGGAAGCAATCAGCCCCAGCATTTT
CAITGQGSNQPQHF
>NA|NA|TRBJ1-1|TRBV30
TGTGCCTGGAGTGATACTCAAGCTTTCTTT
CAWSDTQAFF
>NA|TRBD1|TRBJ2-7|TRBV5-1
TGCGCCAGCAGCCTACCCGGACAGGAGGCTGTTTACGAGCAGTACTTC
CASSLPGQEAVYEQYF
>NA|NA|TRBJ1-2|TRBV18
TGTGCCAGCTCACCACCCACAGGGATCAACTATGGCTACACCTTC
CASSPPTGINYGYTF
>once|NA|TRBJ2-5|TRBV12-2
TGTGCAAGTCGCTTTCTGAACCCGCGCGTCCCGACAACGACAGCGGGGGGTCAAGAGACCCAGTACTTC
CASRFLNPRVPTTTAGGQETQYF
>NA|TRBD1|TRBJ1-1|TRBV5-1
TGCGCCAGCAGCTTGTCCAGGGGGTTCACTGAAGCTTTCTTT
CASSLSRGFTEAFF
>NA|NA|TRBJ2-7|TRBV6-5
TGTGCCAGCAGTTACTCCCCAACAGGTTACGAGCAGTACTTC
CASSYSPTGYEQYF
>few|NA|TRBJ2-3|TRBV4-2
TGTGCCAGCAGCCAAAGTTCCGGGGGGCCGATGTATACGCAGTATTTT
CASSQSSGGPMYTQYF
>NA|NA|TRBJ1-2|TRBV5-1
TGCGCCAGCAGCCCTGAGCCGGGGTCTGGCTACACCTTC
CASSPEPGSGYTF
>few|TRBD1|TRBJ2-7|TRBV7-9
TGTGCCAGCAGCCCCGGACAGGGGGCCTCCTACGAGCAGTACTTC
CASSPGQGASYEQYF
>NA|NA|TRBJ1-2|TRBV5-6
TGTGCCAGCAGCGTAAATTCGGGATATAGTTTTGGCTACACCTTC
CASSVNSGYSFGYTF
>NA|NA|TRBJ2-7|TRBV7-3
TGTGCCAGCAGCTTAACGACAGGTGTCGGCGAGCAGTACTTC
CASSLTTGVGEQYF
>NA|NA|TRBJ1-1|TRBV6-5
TGTGCCAGCACCCTACCAGGGGCCACTGAAGCTTTCTTT
CASTLPGATEAFF
>once|TRBD1|TRBJ1-3|TRBV10-3
TGTGCCATCAGGCAGGGGGACTCTGGAAACACCATATATTTT
CAIRQGDSGNTIYF
>NA|TRBD1|TRBJ1-2|TRBV5-1
TGCGCCAGCAGCGGGTCCGGGACAGGGGGACGGGGCTACACCTTC
CASSGSGTGGRGYTF
>NA|NA|TRBJ1-4|TRBV4-1
TGCGCCAGCAGCCAAGACAGGGGAGATGAAAAACTGTTTTTT
CASSQDRGDEKLFF
>NA|TRBD1|TRBJ2-3|TRBV4-2
TGTGCCAGCAGCCAAGATAGGATATCGGGACAGTCCACAGATACGCAGTATTTT
CASSQDRISGQSTDTQYF
>NA|TRBD2|TRBJ2-5|TRBV9
TGTGCCAGCAGCGAGGGCTTAGGAGCGGGGGGGAAGACCCAGTACTTC
CASSEGLGAGGKTQYF
>NA|TRBD2|TRBJ2-7|TRBV19
TGTGCCAGTAGTCCCGGACTAGCGGGCTACGAGCAGTACTTC
CASSPGLAGYEQYF
>NA|TRBD1|TRBJ1-6|TRBV2
TGTGCCACCAGACAGGGCGAATATAATTCACCCCTCCACTTT
CATRQGEYNSPLHF
>few|NA|TRBJ2-5|TRBV11-2
TGTGCCAGCAGCTTATATCAGAACCAAGAGACCCAGTACTTC
CASSLYQNQETQYF
>NA|NA|TRBJ2-5|TRBV10-1
TGCGCCAGCAGTGGACAGATTCAAGAGACCCAGTACTTC
CASSGQIQETQYF
>once|NA|TRBJ2-2|TRBV4-1
TGCGCCAGCAGCCAAGATAGCCCCGGAGGGAACACCGGGGAGCTGTTTTTT
CASSQDSPGGNTGELFF
>NA|TRBD2|TRBJ2-7|TRBV9
TGTGCCAGCAGCCACAATACAGCGGGAAACTCCTACGAGCAGTACTTC
CASSHNTAGNSYEQYF
>NA|TRBD1|TRBJ1-4|TRBV4-1
TGCGCCAGCGGGACAGTTCCTAATGAAAAACTGTTTTTT
CASGTVPNEKLFF
>once|NA|TRBJ2-6|TRBV2
TGTGCCAGCGTCCGAGACGCGGGTAGGACCGGAAGGAAGTCTGGGGCCAACGTCCTGACTTTC
CASVRDAGRTGRKSGANVLTF
>NA|TRBD2|TRBJ2-1|TRBV19
TGTGCCAGTAGTATAGCGGGGGGGCCTTTTGAGCAGTTCTTC
CASSIAGGPFEQFF
>NA|TRBD1|TRBJ2-6|TRBV5-1
TGCGCCAGCAGCTTGGCCAACAGGGACAGCCTAAAATACTCTGGGGCCAACGTCCTGACTTTC
CASSLANRDSLKYSGANVLTF
>NA|TRBD1|TRBJ1-1|TRBV18
TGTGCCAGCTCACCTACAACGAGAACAGGGGGTTCGAACACTGAAGCTTTCTTT
CASSPTTRTGGSNTEAFF
>NA|NA|TRBJ1-5|TRBV18
TGTGCCAGTGGGAGGGATAGCAATCAGCCCCAGCATTTT
CASGRDSNQPQHF
>few|NA|TRBJ2-7|TRBV30
TGTGCCTACGCGCAGGGGTACGAGCAGTACTTC
CAYAQGYEQYF
>NA|NA|TRBJ2-1|TRBV19
TGTGCCAGTAGTATGAGCCTTTTGGAGCAGTTCTTC
CASSMSLLEQFF
>NA|TRBD1|TRBJ1-5|TRBV19
TGTGCCAGTAGTATAGGCCGAGACAGGGACTGGCAGCCCCAGCATTTT
CASSIGRDRDWQPQHF